These 21 T cell receptor beta chains came from one sample sequenced in a study of blood T cell repertoires in COVID-19. Using immunoSEQ multiplex PCR, the repertoire was profiled, and TCRdb retains in-frame clones only, with some absent. This table holds some 97,000 clones, nearly 90% found once. The sequencing sample was made of peripheral blood. Receptor source: a woman aged 55-75 years with acute or convalescent COVID-19.

The chain's CDR3 is CASSRMGLAGGLETQYF. The CDR3 nucleotides read TGCGCCAGCAGCCGGATGGGACTAGCGGGAGGGCTAGAGACCCAGTACTTC. J is TRBJ2-5 and V is TRBV4-1; 16 nucleotides agree with TRBD2. The CDR3 sequence is 17 residues long. The junction had 6 bases not matched to a gene; V was cut back by 4 bases and J by 4 bases. The germline CDR1 and CDR2 sequences are MGHRA and YSYEKL.

Only one count was recorded for this clone. The CDR3 nucleotides are TGTGCCAGTAGTATAGGGGGGACAGGGGTGAACACTGAAGCTTTCTTT. Translating it yields CASSIGGTGVNTEAFF. The V and J genes are TRBV19 and TRBJ1-1; TRBD1 matches at 10 bases. Germline loops: CDR1 LNHDA, CDR2 SQIVND (reference sequence). This CDR3 spans 16 amino acids. The J segment lost 0 bases and the V segment lost 1 base, leaving 2 bases of the junction unmatched.

The genes are TRBV5-4 and TRBJ1-1; 10 bases are a match to TRBD1. In germline, CDR1 is SGHNT, CDR2 YYREEE (reference sequence). J gave up 5 bases and V 4 bases, and 8 bases lay outside the gene matches. The CDR3 runs 15 residues. The CDR3 sequence: CASSARLGQGTEAFF. As DNA, the CDR3 is TGTGCCAGCAGCGCCCGCCTGGGACAGGGGACTGAAGCTTTCTTT.

The rearrangement uses TRBV24-1 and TRBJ2-5, with D perhaps matching TRBD2 (5 bases). Between the trimmed V and J ends, which lost 4 bases and 5 bases, there was a span of 10 bases. The CDR3 covers 13 residues. The germline CDR1 and CDR2 sequences are KGHDR and SFDVKD. Here the CDR3 reads CATSDPRVETQYF. CDR3 coding DNA: TGTGCCACCAGTGACCCGAGGGTTGAGACCCAGTACTTC.

V usage is TRBV5-4 and J usage is TRBJ2-7, with D perhaps TRBD2 (6 bases). This CDR3 spans 15 amino acids. Germline CDR1 SGHNT, CDR2 YYREEE (reference sequence). V was shortened by 0 bases and J by 5 bases, with 15 bases between the two germline ends. DNA of the CDR3: TGTGCCAGCAGCTTGGGGGACGGGAGTAGCCACGAGCAGTACTTC. It is translated as CASSLGDGSSHEQYF.

This clone was seen once. Because the CDR3's place on the DNA is in doubt, the DNA is left out and the CDR3 is given as listed by TCRdb. The rearrangement uses TRBV28 and TRBJ2-7; the D call TRBD2 from the table was never checked on the DNA. CDR1 and CDR2 from the germline V gene are MDHEN and SYDVKM. Counting both end residues, the CDR3 totals 14 amino acids. The CDR3 is CASSTSGSSYEQYF.

The count of this clone is one. The genes are TRBV30 and TRBJ1-5; D might be TRBD1 (6 bases). V lost 2 bases, J lost 13 bases, and 15 bases lay in between. The CDR3 runs to 12 residues. From germline, CDR1 is GTSNPN and CDR2 SVGIG (reference sequence). For the CDR3, the DNA is TGTGCCTGGAGTTTCCCCGGGACACCTCAGCATTTT. This sequence encodes CAWSFPGTPQHF.

This clone was detected a few times. This chain links TRBV11-2 with TRBJ2-1; a possible D gene is TRBD1 (5 bases). With 0 bases removed from V and 2 bases from J, the gap between germline ends came to 11 bases. The V gene's germline CDR1 is SGHAT and CDR2 FQNNGV. The CDR3 is 16 residues long. Here the CDR3 DNA reads TGTGCCAGCAGCTTAGATTACAGGAGTGCCTACAATGAGCAGTTCTTC. Protein: CASSLDYRSAYNEQFF.

This clone was counted between two and nine times. The chain joins TRBV2 to TRBJ2-6; tentative D call: TRBD1 (6 bases). Germline V gene lookup returns CDR1 SNHLY and CDR2 FYNNEI. The V gene lost 8 bases and the J gene lost 0 bases, with 20 bases spanning the gap. This CDR3 has 18 amino acids. For the CDR3, the DNA is TGTGCCAGCCTGACAGGTTCCACTTCAAGCTCTGGGGCCAACGTCCTGACTTTC. Its translation is CASLTGSTSSSGANVLTF.

The chain links TRBV19 to TRBJ1-2; possibly TRBD1 for D (5 bases). Trimming took off 5 bases at V and 4 bases at J, with 11 bases between the two ends. Germline lookup yields CDR1 LNHDA and CDR2 SQIVND (reference sequence). The CDR3 length is 13 residues. The CDR3 loop reads CASSVSGIYGYTF. For the CDR3, the DNA is TGTGCCAGTAGTGTATCAGGGATCTATGGCTACACCTTC.

The genes are TRBV3-1 (or the pseudogene TRBV3-2) and TRBJ1-5; a weak D match, TRBD1 (6 bases). The CDR3 contains 18 residues. The germline gives CDR1 LGHDT, CDR2 YNNKEL (reference sequence). V shed 1 base and J shed 2 bases, with 18 bases lying between them. Here the CDR3 reads CASSQGDGSGVGNQPQHF. The CDR3 DNA follows: TGTGCCAGCAGCCAAGGGGACGGGTCAGGGGTTGGCAATCAGCCCCAGCATTTT.

The rearrangement links TRBV28 to TRBJ2-1; 7 bases line up with TRBD1. The CDR3 totals 13 residues. V was clipped by 2 bases and J by 6 bases; unmatched bases: 1. Germline CDR1 reads MDHEN; CDR2 reads SYDVKM. CDR3 nucleotides: TGTGCCAGCAGTTTAGCAGGGGGCAATGAGCAGTTCTTC. It encodes CASSLAGGNEQFF.

V gene TRBV24-1 combines with J gene TRBJ2-1; the match to TRBD2 covers 14 bases. The germline V gene has CDR1 KGHDR and CDR2 SFDVKD. With 4 bases clipped from V and 3 bases from J, the junction kept 4 bases outside the gene matches. The CDR3 covers 17 residues. CDR3 DNA sequence: TGTGCCACCAGTGACCCGACTAGCGGGAGGGACTACAATGAGCAGTTCTTC. Residues: CATSDPTSGRDYNEQFF.

J is TRBJ2-7 and V is TRBV28, with 7 bases aligning to TRBD2. Looked up from germline, CDR1 is MDHEN and CDR2 is SYDVKM. The CDR3 contains 15 residues. J was trimmed by 6 bases and V by 6 bases; bases with no gene match: 14. In DNA, the CDR3 is TGTGCCAGCAGGGTGCGGGAGAAGGTCTATAGCGAGCAGTACTTC. It encodes CASRVREKVYSEQYF.

This clone was counted only a few times. The J gene is TRBJ2-1, the V gene TRBV3-1 (or the pseudogene TRBV3-2); D is perhaps TRBD1 (5 bases). The germline V gene encodes CDR1 LGHDT and CDR2 YNNKEL (reference sequence). The CDR3 has 14 residues. Trimming took 5 bases from V and 1 from J, leaving 9 bases between them. CDR3 region: CASSIRASYNEQFF. The CDR3 nucleotides are TGTGCCAGCAGCATCAGGGCATCCTACAATGAGCAGTTCTTC.

The chain employs TRBV2 and TRBJ2-7, with a tentative D call TRBD2 (5 bases). Germline assignment: CDR1 SNHLY and CDR2 FYNNEI. The CDR3 is 12 residues long. V shed 6 bases and J shed 4 bases, with 10 bases lying between them. CDR3 amino acids: CASRGRPYEQYF. Written as DNA, the CDR3 is TGTGCCAGCAGGGGGAGACCTTACGAGCAGTACTTC.

This chain connects TRBV29-1 to TRBJ1-2; D may be TRBD1 (6 bases). Trimming stripped 7 bases from V and 8 bases from J, with 11 bases between. The CDR3 is 10 amino acids. Germline V gene data show CDR1 as SQVTM and CDR2 as ANQGSEA. For the CDR3, the DNA is TGCAGCGCCGCAGGGGAAGGCTACACCTTC. This encodes CSAAGEGYTF.

This clone was counted once. The rearrangement uses TRBV18 and TRBJ2-5, with TRBD1 matching 7 bases. The CDR3 is made up of 13 amino acids. The V gene's germline CDR1 is KGHSH and CDR2 LQKENI. The V and J ends lost 5 bases and 5 bases, in that order; junction bases with no gene match: 5. CDR3 in amino acids: CASSSQGSETQYF. In nucleotides, the CDR3 is TGTGCCAGCTCATCACAGGGGTCGGAGACCCAGTACTTC. The full variable domain, completed using reference TRBV18 and TRBJ2-5, is NAGVMQNPRHLVRRRGQEARLRCSPMKGHSHVYWYRQLPEEGLKFMVYLQKENIIDESGMPKERFSAEFPKEGPSILRIQQVVRGDSAAYFCASSSQGSETQYFGPGTRLLVL.

This chain connects TRBV28 to TRBJ1-5; TRBD1 aligns across 9 bases. The CDR3 covers 15 residues. V shed 8 bases and J 4 bases; nucleotides not matched to a gene: 9. Germline V gives CDR1 MDHEN, CDR2 SYDVKM. CDR3: CASRVGQGFNQPQHF. CDR3 sequence (DNA): TGTGCCAGCCGCGTGGGACAGGGATTTAATCAGCCCCAGCATTTT. Full variable domain (outside the CDR3, taken from reference TRBV28 and TRBJ1-5): DVKVTQSSRYLVKRTGEKVFLECVQDMDHENMFWYRQDPGLGLRLIYFSYDVKMKEKGDIPEGYSVSREKKERFSLILESASTNQTSMYLCASRVGQGFNQPQHFGDGTRLSIL.

This chain joins TRBV18 and TRBJ2-6; 14 nucleotides line up with TRBD2. The CDR3 is made up of 19 amino acids. The V gene end was trimmed by 5 bases and the J gene end by 3 bases; junction bases not matched to a gene: 9. Germline assignment: CDR1 KGHSH and CDR2 LQKENI. The CDR3 nucleotides are TGTGCCAGCTCAGGGCCGGGACTAGCGGGAGTCGGTGGGGCCAACGTCCTGACTTTC. Protein product: CASSGPGLAGVGGANVLTF. Together with reference TRBV18 and TRBJ2-6, the CDR3 gives the full variable domain: NAGVMQNPRHLVRRRGQEARLRCSPMKGHSHVYWYRQLPEEGLKFMVYLQKENIIDESGMPKERFSAEFPKEGPSILRIQQVVRGDSAAYFCASSGPGLAGVGGANVLTFGAGSRLTVL.

This chain links TRBV19 with TRBJ1-2; maybe TRBD1 (6 bases). The CDR3 extends over 14 amino acids. Germline assignment: CDR1 LNHDA and CDR2 SQIVND (reference sequence). V dropped 7 bases and J dropped 7 bases, with 19 bases sitting between them. CDR3 bases: TGTGCCAGTAAGCCGGACAGCTCATTTGGTGGCTACACCTTC. Translated, it gives CASKPDSSFGGYTF.